These 16 T cell receptor beta chains were all obtained from the same sample, sequenced in a study of T cells after yellow fever vaccination. Each CDR3 protein is one row after TCRdb ran MiXCR on the 5' RACE reads. The table shows just under 600,000 distinct CDR3 sequences, with approximately 15% occurring only once. The input for sequencing was PBMCs, taken on the day of the yellow fever booster vaccination. These TCRs come from a man under 40 who received the YFV17D yellow fever vaccine.

This clonotype occurred a few times. The genes are TRBV5-1 and TRBJ2-3; 7 positions match TRBD2. The V gene's germline CDR1 is SGHRS and CDR2 YFSETQ. The CDR3 is made up of 20 amino acids. Germline trimming cut 3 bases from V and 0 bases from J; bases unmatched to any gene: 19. The CDR3 DNA is TGCGCCAGCAGCTCTAGGGGCGGGAGTTACCCGCGATCAAGCACAGATACGCAGTATTTT. It is translated as CASSSRGGSYPRSSTDTQYF.

This clonotype was found a few times. This sequence joins TRBV7-2 and TRBJ2-2, with D maybe TRBD2 (6 bases). The CDR3 has 15 residues. Between the trimmed V and J ends, which lost 5 bases and 4 bases, there was a span of 14 bases. Germline V gene sequence: CDR1 SGHTA, CDR2 FQGNSA. This CDR3 is CASSQRGAPTGELFF. In DNA form, the CDR3 reads TGTGCCAGCAGCCAACGCGGGGCCCCCACCGGGGAGCTGTTTTTT.

The CDR3 loop reads CASSQVRGSEQYF. The CDR3 coding sequence is TGTGCCAGCAGCCAAGTTCGGGGTTCCGAGCAGTACTTC. The chain carries TRBV7-2 and TRBJ2-7, with a possible D match to TRBD2 (5 bases). Trimming took off 5 bases at V and 6 bases at J, with 14 bases between the two ends. CDR1 SGHTA and CDR2 FQGNSA come from the germline V gene. This CDR3 is built from 13 residues.

The V and J genes are TRBV12-3 or TRBV12-4 and TRBJ1-1, with a possible D match to TRBD1 (5 bases). V lost 6 bases, J lost 3 bases, and 14 bases lay in between. The CDR3 consists of 14 residues. The CDR3 region has the DNA TGTGCCAGCAGGAGGGCCGGAGGGGACACTGAAGCTTTCTTT. This translates into CASRRAGGDTEAFF.

This clonotype was counted only a few times. This rearrangement joins TRBV11-3 to TRBJ2-7; 8 nucleotides agree with TRBD2. The germline V gene encodes CDR1 SGHNT and CDR2 YENEEA. Losses at the gene ends were 2 bases for V and 6 bases for J; bases not matched to a gene: 9. This CDR3 region has 15 residues. The CDR3 DNA reads TGTGCCAGCAGCTTAAACGGGAGGGCCTCCGGCGAGCAGTACTTC. Protein product: CASSLNGRASGEQYF. Based on the CDR3 plus reference TRBV11-3 and TRBJ2-7, the full variable domain is EAGVVQSPRYKIIEKKQPVAFWCNPISGHNTLYWYLQNLGQGPELLIRYENEEAVDDSQLPKDRFSAERLKGVDSTLKIQPAELGDSAVYLCASSLNGRASGEQYFGPGTRLTVT.

This clonotype was counted once. The J gene is TRBJ2-1, the V gene TRBV24-1; D possibly corresponds to TRBD2 (6 bases). This CDR3 region has 17 residues. V was trimmed by 4 bases and J by 0 bases, leaving 15 bases between them. Germline V CDR1 and CDR2: KGHDR, SFDVKD. The CDR3 bases are TGTGCCACCAGTGACCCGTCGACAGCGGGCTCCTACAATGAGCAGTTCTTC. Protein sequence: CATSDPSTAGSYNEQFF.

Only a few counts were recorded for this clonotype. This chain joins TRBV5-1 and TRBJ1-6; the D is unclear. This CDR3 spans 15 amino acids. In germline, CDR1 is SGHRS, CDR2 YFSETQ. Trimming removed 4 bases from V and 9 bases from J, with 17 bases in between. This CDR3 is CASSARTAVGSPLHF. As DNA, the CDR3 is TGCGCCAGCAGCGCACGGACGGCTGTGGGTTCACCCCTCCACTTT.

This CDR3 is CASSLARDSILSTDTQYF. The CDR3 DNA is TGCGCCAGCAGCTTGGCCCGGGACAGCATTCTAAGCACAGATACGCAGTATTTT. The chain uses TRBV5-1 and TRBJ2-3; TRBD1 agrees at 7 bases. V was clipped by 0 bases and J by 0 bases; unmatched bases: 10. The germline V gene has CDR1 SGHRS and CDR2 YFSETQ. The CDR3 totals 18 residues.

The chain links TRBV7-6 to TRBJ2-7, with D possibly being TRBD1 (5 bases). This CDR3 comprises 14 residues. Trimming cost V 4 bases and J 2 bases, with 12 bases left between them. Germline CDR1 is SGHVS and CDR2 is FNYEAQ. CDR3: CASSSSWGPYEQYF. The CDR3 DNA is TGTGCCAGCAGCTCCTCGTGGGGCCCCTACGAGCAGTACTTC.

In its sample, this clonotype was seen many times. CDR3 nucleotides: TGTGCCAGCACTGGGGCCATTACGATCGAGCAGTACTTC. It specifies CASTGAITIEQYF. The chain carries TRBV28 and TRBJ2-7, with a weak D call TRBD1 (5 bases). The ends were cut back, 7 bases at V and 6 bases at J, with 16 bases in the middle. Germline loops: CDR1 MDHEN, CDR2 SYDVKM. The CDR3 extends over 13 amino acids.

In this sample, this clonotype turned up a few times. The chain combines TRBV7-2 with TRBJ2-2, with a tentative D call TRBD2 (6 bases). V was cut by 3 bases and J by 3 bases, with 8 bases left in between. CDR1 SGHTA and CDR2 FQGNSA come from the germline V gene. The CDR3 extends over 14 amino acids. The CDR3 reads CASSLWGDTGELFF. The CDR3 region has the DNA TGTGCCAGCAGCTTGTGGGGGGACACCGGGGAGCTGTTTTTT.

This chain connects TRBV6-1 to TRBJ2-7; 8 nucleotides align to TRBD1. The V gene end was trimmed by 8 bases and the J gene end by 6 bases; junction bases not matched to a gene: 12. Germline V gene data show CDR1 as MNHNS and CDR2 as SASEGT. This CDR3 region has 14 residues. The CDR3 DNA is TGTGCCAGCGGGGTGCGGACAGGGATCGGCGAGCAGTACTTC. Translating it yields CASGVRTGIGEQYF.

The chain uses TRBV20-1 and TRBJ2-1, with D possibly TRBD2 on 6 matching bases. CDR3 length: 13 amino acids. In germline, CDR1 is DFQATT, CDR2 SNEGSKA (reference sequence). The DNA for the CDR3 is TGCACCCCAGCGAGGGATCGGGGGTGGGAGCAGTTCTTC. This encodes CTPARDRGWEQFF.

The V gene is TRBV23-1, the J gene TRBJ2-5; 9 bases fit TRBD1. TRBV23-1 falls under the ORF class, with uncertain function. The CDR3 loop spans 17 amino acids. J lost 2 bases, V lost 0 bases, and 7 bases had no gene match. The CDR3 nucleotides read TGCGCCAGCAGTCAATCGGGGGACAGGGCTGGACAAGAGACCCAGTACTTC. Its translation is CASSQSGDRAGQETQYF.

This clonotype was seen a handful of times. The rearrangement uses TRBV3-1 and TRBJ1-3; D is undetermined. There are 13 residues in the CDR3. Germline V gene sequence: CDR1 LGHDT, CDR2 YNNKEL (reference sequence). Between the trimmed V and J ends, which lost 4 bases and 7 bases, there was a span of 11 bases. CDR3 nucleotides: TGTGCCAGCAGCCCAGACGGGCTCAACACCATATATTTT. Translated, it gives CASSPDGLNTIYF.

There are a few counts of this clonotype. J is TRBJ2-5 and V is TRBV12-3 or TRBV12-4; the match to TRBD2 covers 10 bases. V lost 6 bases, J lost 0 bases, and 7 bases stayed unmatched. There are 16 residues in the CDR3. CDR3 DNA: TGTGCCAGCAGCTTTGGACTAGCGGAGTACCAAGAGACCCAGTACTTC. This codes for CASSFGLAEYQETQYF.